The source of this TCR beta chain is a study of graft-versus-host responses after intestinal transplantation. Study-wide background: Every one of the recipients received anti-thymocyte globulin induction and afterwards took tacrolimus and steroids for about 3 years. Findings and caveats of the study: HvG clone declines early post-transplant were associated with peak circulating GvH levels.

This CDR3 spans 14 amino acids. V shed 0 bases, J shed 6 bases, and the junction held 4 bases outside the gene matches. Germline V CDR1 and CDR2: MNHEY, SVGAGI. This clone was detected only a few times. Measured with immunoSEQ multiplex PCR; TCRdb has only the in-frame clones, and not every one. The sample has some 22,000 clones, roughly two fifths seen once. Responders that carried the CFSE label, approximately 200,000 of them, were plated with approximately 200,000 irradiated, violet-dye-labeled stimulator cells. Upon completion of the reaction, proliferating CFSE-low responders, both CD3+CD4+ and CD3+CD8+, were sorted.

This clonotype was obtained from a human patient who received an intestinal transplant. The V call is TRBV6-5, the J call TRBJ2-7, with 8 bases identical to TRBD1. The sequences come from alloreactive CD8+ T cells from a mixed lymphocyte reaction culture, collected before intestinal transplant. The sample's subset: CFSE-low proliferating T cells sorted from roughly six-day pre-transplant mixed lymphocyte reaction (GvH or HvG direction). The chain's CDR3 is CASSYSGQVGEQYF. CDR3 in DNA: TGTGCCAGCAGTTACTCGGGACAGGTCGGCGAGCAGTACTTC.